These 27 T cell receptor beta chains came from one sample sequenced in a study of blood T cell repertoires in COVID-19. Assay: immunoSEQ multiplex PCR; the TCRdb copy retains only in-frame clones and omits some. Among approximately 50,000 clones listed, about four fifths were seen once. Sequencing was carried out using peripheral blood. The source is a human donor in a cohort sampled during active COVID-19.

Many counts were recorded for this clone. The V call is TRBV20-1, the J call TRBJ2-7; TRBD1 is a possible D gene (6 bases). V lost 6 bases to trimming and J lost 3 bases, with 9 bases between them. This CDR3 comprises 11 residues. Germline CDR1 is DFQATT and CDR2 is SNEGSKA (reference sequence). CDR3 sequence: CSARGHYEQYF. Here the CDR3 DNA reads TGCAGTGCCAGGGGACACTACGAGCAGTACTTC.

This clone came up once. The chain employs TRBV4-1 and TRBJ2-7, with a weak D call TRBD1 (5 bases). The CDR3 runs to 13 residues. Germline loops: CDR1 MGHRA, CDR2 YSYEKL. The germline V and J ends were trimmed by 0 bases and 5 bases, with 8 bases remaining between them. The chain's CDR3 is CASSQDWGHEQYF. The CDR3, as DNA: TGCGCCAGCAGCCAAGATTGGGGCCACGAGCAGTACTTC.

The chain uses TRBV2 and TRBJ2-7; tentative D call: TRBD2 (6 bases). The CDR3 is made up of 15 amino acids. The V and J ends lost 9 bases and 3 bases respectively, with 21 bases between them. Germline V gene sequence: CDR1 SNHLY, CDR2 FYNNEI. CDR3 sequence reads: CASGGTASTNYEQYF. For the CDR3, the DNA is TGTGCCAGTGGAGGGACGGCCTCTACCAACTACGAGCAGTACTTC.

This clone appeared once. The chain recombines TRBV10-3 with TRBJ2-7, with D maybe TRBD2 (5 bases). V lost 2 bases and J lost 9, with 11 bases in between. Germline CDR1 ENHRY, CDR2 SYGVKD. CDR3 length: 12 residues. CDR3 protein: CAISEEGWGQYF. The CDR3 DNA reads as TGTGCCATCAGTGAGGAGGGTTGGGGGCAGTACTTC.

This chain connects TRBV7-2 to TRBJ2-1; 10 nucleotides agree with TRBD2. J lost 7 bases, V lost 3 bases, and 9 bases had no gene match. The CDR3 covers 16 residues. In germline, CDR1 is SGHTA, CDR2 FQGNSA. CDR3 loop: CASSLSPAGGQNEQFF. In DNA, the CDR3 is TGTGCCAGCAGCTTGAGTCCAGCGGGGGGGCAGAATGAGCAGTTCTTC. The variable domain in full, with the rest retrieved from reference TRBV7-2 and TRBJ2-1, is GAGVSQSPSNKVTEKGKDVELRCDPISGHTALYWYRQSLGQGLEFLIYFQGNSAPDKSGLPSDRFSAERTGGSVSTLTIQRTQQEDSAVYLCASSLSPAGGQNEQFFGPGTRLTVL.

The V and J genes are TRBV6-5 and TRBJ2-1, with 10 positions matching TRBD1. This CDR3 is built from 13 residues. Germline V gene lookup returns CDR1 MNHEY and CDR2 SVGAGI. Unmatched junction bases numbered 2, after V lost 6 bases and J lost 6 bases. The CDR3 here is CASRGTGANEQFF. The CDR3 bases are TGTGCCAGCAGGGGGACAGGGGCCAATGAGCAGTTCTTC.

The chain recombines TRBV19 with TRBJ2-3; TRBD2 agrees at 12 bases. CDR3 size: 15 residues. CDR1 is LNHDA, CDR2 SQIVND, per germline (reference sequence). J lost 3 bases, V lost 6 bases, and 4 bases had no gene match. The CDR3 loop reads CASRELAGGTDTQYF. As DNA, the CDR3 is TGTGCCAGTAGGGAACTAGCGGGGGGTACAGATACGCAGTATTTT.

This clone has only a few counts. V and J are TRBV7-6 and TRBJ2-1; 7 bases agree with TRBD2. The CDR3 runs 13 residues. The junction had 9 bases not matched to a gene; V was cut back by 0 bases and J by 16 bases. Per germline, CDR1 SGHVS and CDR2 FNYEAQ. CDR3 protein: CASSLAASGVEFF. The CDR3 coding sequence is TGTGCCAGCAGCTTAGCCGCTAGCGGTGTCGAATTCTTC.

The chain's CDR3 is CASSLDRAYGYTF. CDR3 DNA: TGTGCCAGCAGTTTAGACAGGGCCTATGGCTACACCTTC. The rearrangement links TRBV27 to TRBJ1-2; 7 nucleotides line up with TRBD1. There are 13 residues in the CDR3. V was pared by 2 bases and J by 4 bases, with 1 base of the junction left unmatched. In germline, CDR1 is MNHEY, CDR2 SMNVEV (reference sequence).

The chain combines TRBV27 with TRBJ2-5; D is ambiguous. The ends were cut back, 0 bases at V and 0 bases at J, with 8 bases in the middle. Germline assignment: CDR1 MNHEY and CDR2 SMNVEV (reference sequence). The length of the CDR3 is 15 residues. CDR3 residues: CASSLSRSHQETQYF. The DNA for the CDR3 is TGTGCCAGCAGTTTATCGAGAAGCCACCAAGAGACCCAGTACTTC.

The V call is TRBV30, the J call TRBJ1-5, with unresolved D. This CDR3 contains 15 residues. Trimming removed 0 bases from V and 6 bases from J, with 15 bases in between. Germline CDR1 GTSNPN, CDR2 SVGIG (reference sequence). CDR3 bases: TGTGCCTGGAGTGTACCGGGAGGGTCAGGTCAGCCCCAGCATTTT. This encodes CAWSVPGGSGQPQHF.

This clone was recorded at least ten times. The rearrangement links TRBV24-1 to TRBJ2-7; 7 positions agree with TRBD1. Trimming removed 4 bases from V and 9 bases from J; junction bases left unmatched: 14. Germline V lookup: CDR1 KGHDR, CDR2 SFDVKD. This CDR3 spans 15 amino acids. The CDR3 DNA sequence: TGTGCCACCAGTGACCCGGGACAGCCACTCGGCGGGCAGTACTTC. Translating it yields CATSDPGQPLGGQYF.

This clone occurred a few times. This chain connects TRBV7-9 to TRBJ1-5; D is perhaps TRBD1 (5 bases). Per the germline V gene, CDR1 is SEHNR and CDR2 is FQNEAQ (reference sequence). Deletions cut 5 bases from V and 0 bases from J, with 8 bases between. The CDR3 runs 14 residues. CDR3 region: CASSPQGSNQPQHF. The DNA of the CDR3 is TGTGCCAGCAGCCCTCAGGGTAGCAATCAGCCCCAGCATTTT.

This sequence joins TRBV18 and TRBJ1-2; no firm D call. Germline CDR1 is KGHSH and CDR2 is LQKENI. The CDR3 totals 12 residues. V was shortened by 6 bases and J by 4 bases, with 9 bases between the two germline ends. CDR3 DNA: TGTGCCAGCTCCCCCCCGGGCTATGGCTACACCTTC. It translates to CASSPPGYGYTF.

V usage is TRBV7-2 and J usage is TRBJ2-3; tentative D call: TRBD2 (6 bases). CDR3 length: 15 residues. The germline V gene has CDR1 SGHTA and CDR2 FQGNSA. V shed 1 base and J shed 3 bases, with 11 bases lying between them. This CDR3 reads CASSLGDSGTDTQYF. CDR3 bases: TGTGCCAGCAGCTTAGGGGATAGCGGTACAGATACGCAGTATTTT.

The rearrangement joins TRBV6-5 to TRBJ1-2; 9 bases are a match to TRBD1. Germline V gene sequence: CDR1 MNHEY, CDR2 SVGAGI. The CDR3 contains 14 residues. J lost 7 bases, V lost 5 bases, and 8 bases had no gene match. The CDR3 loop reads CASSRGQGGSGYTF. CDR3 coding DNA: TGTGCCAGCAGTAGGGGACAGGGTGGCTCTGGCTACACCTTC.

The chain has TRBV5-1 and TRBJ2-1, with 13 positions matching TRBD2. After removal of 5 bases from V and 7 bases from J, the junction contained 9 bases not matched to a gene. Germline lookup yields CDR1 SGHRS and CDR2 YFSETQ. CDR3 size: 16 residues. The CDR3 coding sequence is TGCGCCAGCAGTGATCAACTAGCGGGGGGGAAGAATGAGCAGTTCTTC. Translation: CASSDQLAGGKNEQFF.

CDR3: CASSLAGTYEQYF. The DNA of the CDR3 is TGTGCCAGCAGCTTAGCCGGGACCTACGAGCAGTACTTC. The rearrangement links TRBV11-2 to TRBJ2-7; tentatively, D is TRBD2 (5 bases). V shed 1 base and J shed 2 bases, with 6 bases lying between them. The CDR3 contains 13 residues. Germline V gene sequence: CDR1 SGHAT, CDR2 FQNNGV.

The V call is TRBV10-1, the J call TRBJ2-2; D gene unclear. The CDR3 is 14 residues long. Germline V CDR1 and CDR2: WNHNN, SYGVQD (reference sequence). V lost 5 bases and J lost 0, with 7 bases in between. The CDR3 loop is CASSSLSNTGELFF. As DNA, the CDR3 is TGCGCCAGCAGTAGCTTATCGAACACCGGGGAGCTGTTTTTT.

The rearrangement links TRBV5-1 to TRBJ2-3; 12 nucleotides match TRBD2. Trimming at V came to 1 base and at J to 6 bases, leaving 3 bases not matched to a gene. The CDR3 consists of 15 residues. Germline CDR1 is SGHRS and CDR2 is YFSETQ. CDR3 sequence reads: CASSLLAGGSDTQYF. DNA of the CDR3: TGCGCCAGCAGCTTGCTAGCGGGGGGGTCTGATACGCAGTATTTT.

J is TRBJ2-3 and V is TRBV7-9; the D gene is possibly TRBD1 (7 bases). The germline V and J ends were trimmed by 3 bases and 5 bases, with 21 bases remaining between them. Germline V gives CDR1 SEHNR, CDR2 FQNEAQ (reference sequence). The CDR3 contains 17 residues. The CDR3 nucleotides read TGTGCCAGCAGCTTCACGCCATTAACCAGGGGGGAAGATACGCAGTATTTT. Residues: CASSFTPLTRGEDTQYF.

The V gene is TRBV19, the J gene TRBJ2-7; 7 bases line up with TRBD2. With V trimmed by 7 bases and J by 0 bases, 9 bases remained unmatched. The V gene's germline CDR1 is LNHDA and CDR2 SQIVND (reference sequence). CDR3 length: 15 amino acids. The CDR3 DNA reads TGTGCCAGTACCCTAGGGGCTAGCGGCTCCTACGAGCAGTACTTC. Its translation: CASTLGASGSYEQYF.

The gene calls are TRBV4-2 and TRBJ2-5, with no clear D. The V and J ends lost 4 bases and 2 bases respectively, with 8 bases between them. The CDR3 covers 13 residues. From germline, CDR1 is LGHNA and CDR2 YNFKEQ. The CDR3 bases are TGTGCCAGCAGCCTCGAGCGACAAGAGACCCAGTACTTC. Protein product: CASSLERQETQYF.

The chain has TRBV20-1 and TRBJ2-3; D is undetermined. CDR1 and CDR2 from the germline V gene are DFQATT and SNEGSKA (reference sequence). This CDR3 comprises 11 residues. Trimming shortened V by 2 bases and J by 5 bases, and 5 bases separated the two germline ends. The CDR3 region has the DNA TGCAGTGCTAGATGGCTAGATACGCAGTATTTT. Amino acids: CSARWLDTQYF.

The V call is TRBV27, the J call TRBJ2-7; D not resolved. V lost 6 bases, J lost 3 bases, and 6 bases lay in between. Germline CDR1 reads MNHEY; CDR2 reads SMNVEV (reference sequence). The CDR3 has 11 amino acids. CDR3 loop: CASRLGYEQYF. In DNA, the CDR3 is TGTGCCAGCAGGCTAGGCTACGAGCAGTACTTC.

This rearrangement joins TRBV9 to TRBJ2-3; 7 bases are a match to TRBD2. Germline CDR1 is SGDLS and CDR2 is YYNGEE. Unmatched junction bases numbered 9, after V lost 3 bases and J lost 2 bases. The length of the CDR3 is 16 residues. Written as DNA, the CDR3 is TGTGCCAGCAGCGCCCTAAACGGGGGGAACACAGATACGCAGTATTTT. Translated: CASSALNGGNTDTQYF.

On this clone itself: Compared with germline, one end of the junction differs, possibly owing to a read error. J is TRBJ1-4 and V is TRBV7-7, with 8 bases lining up with TRBD1. Looked up from germline, CDR1 is SSHAT and CDR2 is FNYEAQ (reference sequence). There are 16 residues in the CDR3. Here the CDR3 reads CASSPGGGQGGEKLFF. CDR3 nucleotides: TGTGCTAGCAGCCCTGGTGGCGGACAGGGAGGTGAAAAACTGTTTTTT.